This TCR beta chain originates from a study of beta chain features in type 1 diabetes (dated by TCRdb to 2016 to 2019). Notes on the research overall: Mean age, gender distribution, total cell number and subset yield did not differ between patients and healthy donors. A total of 85 million to 140 million sorted cells were examined across all samples, and a strong correlation was observed between cell number per subset and RNA yield. The study compared TCRB repertoires of sorted circulating CD4+ T cell subsets between recently diagnosed type 1 diabetes patients and matched healthy donors. Naive and central memory subsets were obtained from all 30 or so donors, but regulatory and stem cell-like memory subsets were isolated from only 8 patients and roughly eight healthy donors.

As concerns this clone: The clone's antigen remains unknown. No much larger clone is present one base from it, and per-base qualities are unavailable.

From each donor, a single peripheral blood sample of 95 to 150 mL on average was drawn into heparinised tubes. A BD FACSAria II and a panel including CD45RO, CCR7, CD25, CD127, CD95 and CD27 were used to sort naive, central memory, regulatory and stem cell-like memory CD4+ T cells. Purity was above 95% for every sorted population. PBMCs were isolated immediately by Lymphoprep density gradient centrifugation and stained directly without culture. So that batch effects would be minimized, each experiment stained and sorted samples in pairs, pairing one healthy donor with one patient. V is shortened by 5 bases, J by 0 bases, and the region joining them spans 24 bases. Via the germline V gene, CDR1 is SGHNT and CDR2 YENEEA. The CDR3 numbers 19 residues from cysteine through phenylalanine. The kept DNA is CDR3 alone, 57 bases in frame from the first base. The High Capacity cDNA Reverse Transcription Kit was used to reverse transcribe all of the isolated RNA, meaning that expressed TCRB transcripts were what got sequenced. Naive, central memory and regulatory T cell samples underwent deep immunoSEQ sequencing, averaging about 3.57 million total reads per sample. Sorted cells were lysed in RLT buffer and RNA was extracted with DNase-treated RNeasy Micro or Mini kits, depending on cell number. Each cell subset was processed on its own to prevent cross-contamination, while patient and healthy donor samples were processed together. TCRB sequences were amplified from cDNA with the immunoSEQ multiplex PCR, producing 87-bp fragments spanning the CDR3 region. The amplicons were sequenced using the Illumina HiSeq platform. The source study handled its data this way. Synthetic template baselines were used to correct PCR bias computationally, reads within Hamming distance 2 were collapsed together, and singletons that could not be merged were discarded. Reads were aligned against IMGT so that V, D and J genes, CDR3 length and insertions or deletions at six rearrangement sites could be assigned. Within each subset, clonotype counts were normalized to sorted cell number, and only after that were true diversity and Gini coefficients computed with the tcR R package. Repertoire sharing was quantified using the overlap coefficient calculated on TCRB nucleotide sequences. Out-of-frame TCRB sequences from naive cells were analyzed as a proxy for the pre-selection repertoire. The clones in this table, taken by TCRdb from immuneACCESS, are in-frame only. Not every clone is retained; where verified, under half of the shortfall comes from an unresolved V gene, and the cause of the rest is unknown. V, J and clone size are taken as reported in that table, and D and trimming were inferred from the DNA itself. The sample table shows about 620,000 clones, and less than 20% are seen once. Of the sample, under 0.095% is held by the ten largest clones.

Summary of the overall study and its limitations: Naive, central memory and regulatory TCRB repertoires appeared to be more similar among patients than among healthy donors. A moderate but significant shortening of TCRB CDR3 length was observed in type 1 diabetes patients in all four CD4+ subsets. HLA sub-analyses involved small numbers of individuals, so any influence of HLA type on TCRB rearrangement remained unresolved. At VDJ recombination sites, patients with type 1 diabetes made fewer insertions and deleted more nucleotides, a pattern implying thymic rearrangement abnormalities. PCR may preferentially amplify shorter templates, but because patient and control samples were amplified and corrected together, any resulting skew would affect both groups equally. Because cDNA was sequenced instead of genomic DNA, highly expressing activated cells could be over-represented, though the groups showed no difference in activation or CD3 levels.

In this chain, TRBV11-3 is recombined with TRBJ2-3; D gene: possibly TRBD1, on 6 matching bases. The source is a young man in good health. The sample was naive CD4+ T cells from blood. The sample's cell subset or site, from its label and the paper: true naive CD4+ T cells. The CDR3 reads CASSPQGRYKATSTDTQYF. DNA sequence: TGTGCCAGCAGCCCGCAGGGGCGCTACAAAGCAACTAGCACAGATACGCAGTATTTT.